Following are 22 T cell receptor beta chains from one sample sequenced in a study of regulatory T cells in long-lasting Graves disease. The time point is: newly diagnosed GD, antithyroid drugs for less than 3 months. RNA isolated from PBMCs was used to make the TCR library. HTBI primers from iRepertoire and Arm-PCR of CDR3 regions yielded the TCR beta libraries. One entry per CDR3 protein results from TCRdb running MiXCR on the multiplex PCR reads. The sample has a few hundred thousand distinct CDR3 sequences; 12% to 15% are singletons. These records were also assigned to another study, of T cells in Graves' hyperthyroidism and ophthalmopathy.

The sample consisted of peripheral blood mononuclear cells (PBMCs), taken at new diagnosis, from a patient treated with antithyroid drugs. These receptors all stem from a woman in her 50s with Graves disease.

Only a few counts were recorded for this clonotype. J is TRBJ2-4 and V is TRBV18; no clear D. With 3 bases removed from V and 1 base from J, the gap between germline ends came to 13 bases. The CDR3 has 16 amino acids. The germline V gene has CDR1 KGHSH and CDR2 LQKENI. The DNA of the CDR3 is TGTGCCAGCTCACCGGGTCGAGGTAGCGCCAAAAACATTCAGTACTTC. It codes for CASSPGRGSAKNIQYF.

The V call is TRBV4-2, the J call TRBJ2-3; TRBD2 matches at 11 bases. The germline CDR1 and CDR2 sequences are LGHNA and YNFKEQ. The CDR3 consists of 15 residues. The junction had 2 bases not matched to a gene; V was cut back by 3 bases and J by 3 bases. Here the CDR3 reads CASSQTSGITDTQYF. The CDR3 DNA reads TGTGCCAGCAGCCAGACTAGCGGGATAACAGATACGCAGTATTTT.

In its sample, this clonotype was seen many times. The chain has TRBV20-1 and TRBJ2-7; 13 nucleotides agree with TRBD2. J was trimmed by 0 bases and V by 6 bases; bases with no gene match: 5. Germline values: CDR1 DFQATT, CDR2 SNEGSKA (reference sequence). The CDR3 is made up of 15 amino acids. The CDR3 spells CSATSGRASSYEQYF. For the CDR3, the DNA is TGCAGTGCAACTAGCGGGAGGGCCAGCTCCTACGAGCAGTACTTC.

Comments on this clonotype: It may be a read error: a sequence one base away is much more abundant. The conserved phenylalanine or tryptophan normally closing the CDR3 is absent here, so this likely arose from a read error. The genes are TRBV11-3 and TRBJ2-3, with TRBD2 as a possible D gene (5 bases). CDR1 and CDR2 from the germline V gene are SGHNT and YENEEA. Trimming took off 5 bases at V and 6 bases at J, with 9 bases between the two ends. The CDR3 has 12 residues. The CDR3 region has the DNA TGTGCCAGCAGCCAAACTAGTGATACGCAGTATTCT. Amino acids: CASSQTSDTQYS.

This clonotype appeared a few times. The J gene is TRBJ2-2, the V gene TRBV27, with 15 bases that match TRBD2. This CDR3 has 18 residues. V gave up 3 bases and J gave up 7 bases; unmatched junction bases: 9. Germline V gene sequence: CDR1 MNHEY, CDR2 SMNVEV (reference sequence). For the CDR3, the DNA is TGTGCCAGCAGTTTTGGACTAGCGGGAGGGCCGATTGGCGGGGAGCTGTTTTTT. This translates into CASSFGLAGGPIGGELFF.

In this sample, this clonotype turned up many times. The CDR3 protein is CAWSGRVEAFF. In nucleotides, the CDR3 is TGTGCCTGGAGTGGCAGGGTCGAAGCTTTCTTT. The V and J genes are TRBV30 and TRBJ1-1, with a weak D call TRBD1 (5 bases). The CDR3 sequence is 11 residues long. CDR1 and CDR2 from the germline V gene are GTSNPN and SVGIG (reference sequence). Trimming left V 1 base short and J 8 bases short, with 8 bases between.

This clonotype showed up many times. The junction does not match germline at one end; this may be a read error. In nucleotides, the CDR3 is TGTGCCAGCAGCCCCGACTCTGGGAACACCATATATTTT. It translates to CASSPDSGNTIYF. The chain recombines TRBV11-3 with TRBJ1-3; D is unresolved. From germline, CDR1 is SGHNT and CDR2 YENEEA. This CDR3 region has 13 residues.

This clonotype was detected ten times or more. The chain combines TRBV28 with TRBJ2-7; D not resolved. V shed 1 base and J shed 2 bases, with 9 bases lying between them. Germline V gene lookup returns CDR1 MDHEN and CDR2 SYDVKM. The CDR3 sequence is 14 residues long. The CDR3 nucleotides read TGTGCCAGCAGTTTATACAATCTACCCTACGAGCAGTACTTC. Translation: CASSLYNLPYEQYF.

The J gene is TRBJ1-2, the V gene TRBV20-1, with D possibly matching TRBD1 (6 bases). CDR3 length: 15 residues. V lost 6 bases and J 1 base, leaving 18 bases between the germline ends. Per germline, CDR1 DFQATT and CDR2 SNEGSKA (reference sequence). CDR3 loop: CSALLDSSNNYGYTF. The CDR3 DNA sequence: TGCAGTGCCCTCCTGGACAGTTCGAATAACTATGGCTACACCTTC.

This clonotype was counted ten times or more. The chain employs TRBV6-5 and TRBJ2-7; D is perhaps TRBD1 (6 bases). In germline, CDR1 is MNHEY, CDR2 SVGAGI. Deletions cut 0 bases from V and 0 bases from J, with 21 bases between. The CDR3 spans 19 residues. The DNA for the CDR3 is TGTGCCAGCAGTTACTCGGGGGCTGGCGGTCCCTTGAGCTCCTACGAGCAGTACTTC. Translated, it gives CASSYSGAGGPLSSYEQYF.

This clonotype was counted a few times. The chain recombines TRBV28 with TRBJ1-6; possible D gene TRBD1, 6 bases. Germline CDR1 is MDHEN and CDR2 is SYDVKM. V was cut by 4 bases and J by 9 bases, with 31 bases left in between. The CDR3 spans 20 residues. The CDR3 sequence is CASSSPGALGTTRGISPLHF. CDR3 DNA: TGTGCCAGCAGTTCCCCGGGGGCGTTGGGGACAACGAGGGGAATTTCACCCCTCCACTTT.

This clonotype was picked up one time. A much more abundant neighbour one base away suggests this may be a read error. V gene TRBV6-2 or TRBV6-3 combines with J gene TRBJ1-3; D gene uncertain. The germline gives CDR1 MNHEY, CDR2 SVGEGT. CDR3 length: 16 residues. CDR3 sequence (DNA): TGTGCCAGCAGTTACTCTATGGAACACTCTGGAGACACCATATATTTT. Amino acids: CASSYSMEHSGDTIYF.

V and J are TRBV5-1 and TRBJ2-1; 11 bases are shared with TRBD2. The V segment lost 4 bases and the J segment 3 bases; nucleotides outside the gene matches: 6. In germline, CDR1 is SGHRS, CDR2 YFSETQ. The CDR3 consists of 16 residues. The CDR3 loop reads CASSKPGLAVYNEQFF. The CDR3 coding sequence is TGCGCCAGCAGCAAACCGGGACTAGCGGTCTACAATGAGCAGTTCTTC.

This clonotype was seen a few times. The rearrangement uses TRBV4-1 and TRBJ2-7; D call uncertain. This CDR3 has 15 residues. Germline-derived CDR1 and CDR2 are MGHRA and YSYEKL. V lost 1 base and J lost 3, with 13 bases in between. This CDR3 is CASSQAPGGGYEQYF. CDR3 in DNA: TGCGCCAGCAGCCAAGCGCCGGGTGGTGGCTACGAGCAGTACTTC.

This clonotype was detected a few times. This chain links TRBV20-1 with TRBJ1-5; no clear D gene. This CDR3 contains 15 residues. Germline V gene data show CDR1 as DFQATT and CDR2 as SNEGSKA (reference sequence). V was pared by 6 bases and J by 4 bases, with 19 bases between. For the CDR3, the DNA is TGCAGTGCCACCCGGGGTGGGGTCTTTAATCAGCCCCAGCATTTT. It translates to CSATRGGVFNQPQHF.

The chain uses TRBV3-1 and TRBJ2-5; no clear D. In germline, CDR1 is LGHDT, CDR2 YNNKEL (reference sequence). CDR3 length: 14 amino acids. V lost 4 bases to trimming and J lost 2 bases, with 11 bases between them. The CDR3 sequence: CASSPPTFQETQYF. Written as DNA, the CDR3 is TGTGCCAGCAGCCCCCCGACTTTTCAAGAGACCCAGTACTTC.

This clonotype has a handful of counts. The CDR3 region has the DNA TGCGCCAGCAGCTTGGGGCACGGGACGGCTAACACTGAAGCTTTCTTT. Its translation is CASSLGHGTANTEAFF. The gene calls are TRBV5-1 and TRBJ1-1; tentatively, D is TRBD1 (5 bases). This CDR3 has 16 amino acids. Germline loops: CDR1 SGHRS, CDR2 YFSETQ. V shed 0 bases and J shed 2 bases, with 14 bases lying between them.

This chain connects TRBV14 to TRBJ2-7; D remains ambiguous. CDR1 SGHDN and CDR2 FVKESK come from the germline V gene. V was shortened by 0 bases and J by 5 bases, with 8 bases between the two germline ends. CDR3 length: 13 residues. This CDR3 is CASSQEIYHEQYF. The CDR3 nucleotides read TGTGCCAGCAGCCAAGAGATTTACCACGAGCAGTACTTC. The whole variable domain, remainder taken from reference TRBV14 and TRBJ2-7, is EAGVTQFPSHSVIEKGQTVTLRCDPISGHDNLYWYRRVMGKEIKFLLHFVKESKQDESGMPNNRFLAERTGGTYSTLKVQPAELEDSGVYFCASSQEIYHEQYFGPGTRLTVT.

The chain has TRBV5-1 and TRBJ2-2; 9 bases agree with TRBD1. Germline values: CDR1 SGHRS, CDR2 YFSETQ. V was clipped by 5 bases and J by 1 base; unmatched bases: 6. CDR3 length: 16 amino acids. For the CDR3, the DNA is TGCGCCAGCAGGCGCCCGGGACAGGGGAACACCGGGGAGCTGTTTTTT. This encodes CASRRPGQGNTGELFF.

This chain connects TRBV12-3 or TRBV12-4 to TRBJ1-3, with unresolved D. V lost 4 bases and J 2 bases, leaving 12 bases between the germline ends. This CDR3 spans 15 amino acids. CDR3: CASSYWNQPGNTIYF. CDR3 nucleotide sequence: TGTGCCAGCAGTTATTGGAATCAGCCTGGAAACACCATATATTTT.

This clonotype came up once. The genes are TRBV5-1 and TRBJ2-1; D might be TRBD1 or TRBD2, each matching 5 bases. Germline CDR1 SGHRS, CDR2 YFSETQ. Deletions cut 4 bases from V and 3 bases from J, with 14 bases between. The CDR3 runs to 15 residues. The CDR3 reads CASSVIRDGYNEQFF. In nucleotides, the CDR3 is TGCGCCAGCAGCGTGATCCGGGACGGCTACAATGAGCAGTTCTTC.

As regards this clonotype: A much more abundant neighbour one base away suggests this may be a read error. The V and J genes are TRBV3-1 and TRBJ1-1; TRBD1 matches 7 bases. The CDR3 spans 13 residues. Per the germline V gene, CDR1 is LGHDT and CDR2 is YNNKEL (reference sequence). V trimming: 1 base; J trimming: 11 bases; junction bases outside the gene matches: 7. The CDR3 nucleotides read TGTGCCAGCAGCCAAGGACAGCAGGGGGGGGCTTTCTTT. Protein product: CASSQGQQGGAFF.